This is a list of T cell receptor beta chains from one sample in a study of shared clonotypes between healthy human individuals. Profiled with immunoSEQ multiplex PCR; TCRdb holds only in-frame clones, not every one. Of roughly 120,000 clones in the sample, around 66% were seen once. The sample taken for sequencing was memory CD8+ T cells sorted from blood. The origin of the receptors is a woman under 40 in good health. Each CDR3 is given without its conserved first and last residue.

v_gene	j_gene	CDR3aa
TRBV19	TRBJ2-7	ASSITSGTYEQY
TRBV11-2	TRBJ2-7	ASSPGSDYEQY
TRBV5-1	TRBJ1-2	ASSRGWANYGYT
TRBV2	TRBJ1-6	ASSADRESPLH
TRBV27	TRBJ2-3	ASSFLAASTDTQY
TRBV25-1	TRBJ2-1	ASSRGGQGYNEQF
TRBV28	TRBJ1-5	ASSLLDSGYQPQH
TRBV27	TRBJ1-5	ASSPDSTNQPQH
TRBV30	TRBJ2-5	AWGVIRGREETQY
TRBV11-3	TRBJ2-1	ASSLGPTGNEQF
TRBV5-4	TRBJ2-1	ASSGLGGSDHEQF
TRBV5-1	TRBJ2-1	ASSLAADGTGWRLGRYNEQF
TRBV19	TRBJ1-6	ASTGPPLH
TRBV4-2	TRBJ1-1	ASSHKAKPNTEAF
TRBV9	TRBJ2-7	ASSAGTGPYEQY
TRBV10-2	TRBJ2-1	ASSEGASSGDEQF
TRBV15	TRBJ1-3	ATSIDGNSGNTIY
TRBV7-2	TRBJ2-2	ASSLDWGPAGELF
TRBV4-2	TRBJ2-7	ASSQGYSSYEQY
TRBV5-1	TRBJ2-1	ASSFWFNEQF
TRBV29-1	TRBJ2-6	SVGLADLSNSGANVLT
TRBV27	TRBJ1-4	ASSDRSTNEKLF
TRBV25-1	TRBJ2-3	ASSEVRTDTQY
TRBV4-1	TRBJ2-7	ASSRLGPGTSSYEQY
TRBV5-6	TRBJ2-7	ASSFEQNYEQY
TRBV2	TRBJ1-1	ASSDFGGWTEAF
TRBV7-2	TRBJ1-1	ASSLWAQYVMNTEAF
TRBV5-1	TRBJ2-3	ASSPGPRGTDTQY
TRBV27	TRBJ2-5	ASSPEEVGGLGTQY
TRBV19	TRBJ2-7	ATKRTGDSYEQY
TRBV28	TRBJ1-2	ASSFIGSGYT
TRBV4-2	TRBJ2-5	ASSRALAEETQY
TRBV14	TRBJ2-7	ASSLRPITEQY
TRBV6-1	TRBJ2-1	ATPRGLKQF
TRBV25-1	TRBJ2-1	ASSESGLGFGEQF
TRBV30	TRBJ1-1	AWSLTGGKAEAF
TRBV15	TRBJ2-1	ATSRELDINEQF
TRBV10-1	TRBJ2-6	AEERLESGANVLT
TRBV27	TRBJ2-1	ASSFSARSYNEQF
TRBV27	TRBJ1-3	ASSSRQDSGNTIY
TRBV29-1	TRBJ2-3	SPEDRGGTDTQY
TRBV6-1	TRBJ1-5	ASSPEYSNQPQH
TRBV9	TRBJ2-2	ASSVESLAGGTGELF
TRBV10-1	TRBJ2-2	ASSDWNTGELF